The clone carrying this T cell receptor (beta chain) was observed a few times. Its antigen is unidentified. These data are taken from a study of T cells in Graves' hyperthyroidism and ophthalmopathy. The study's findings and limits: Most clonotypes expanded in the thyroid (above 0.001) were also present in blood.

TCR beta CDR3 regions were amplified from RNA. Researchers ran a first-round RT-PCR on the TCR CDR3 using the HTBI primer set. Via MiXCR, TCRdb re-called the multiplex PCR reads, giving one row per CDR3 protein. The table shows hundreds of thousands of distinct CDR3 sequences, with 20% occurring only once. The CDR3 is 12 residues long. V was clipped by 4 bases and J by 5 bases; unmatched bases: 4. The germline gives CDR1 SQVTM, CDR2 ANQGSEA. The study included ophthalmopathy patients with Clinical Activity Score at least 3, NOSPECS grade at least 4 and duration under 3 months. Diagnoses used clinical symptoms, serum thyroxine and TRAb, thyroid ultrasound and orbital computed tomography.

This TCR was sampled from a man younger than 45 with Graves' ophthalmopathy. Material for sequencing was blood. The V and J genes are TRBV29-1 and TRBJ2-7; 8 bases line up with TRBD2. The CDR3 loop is CSVGLASNEQYF. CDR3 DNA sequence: TGCAGCGTTGGACTAGCGAGCAACGAGCAGTACTTC.